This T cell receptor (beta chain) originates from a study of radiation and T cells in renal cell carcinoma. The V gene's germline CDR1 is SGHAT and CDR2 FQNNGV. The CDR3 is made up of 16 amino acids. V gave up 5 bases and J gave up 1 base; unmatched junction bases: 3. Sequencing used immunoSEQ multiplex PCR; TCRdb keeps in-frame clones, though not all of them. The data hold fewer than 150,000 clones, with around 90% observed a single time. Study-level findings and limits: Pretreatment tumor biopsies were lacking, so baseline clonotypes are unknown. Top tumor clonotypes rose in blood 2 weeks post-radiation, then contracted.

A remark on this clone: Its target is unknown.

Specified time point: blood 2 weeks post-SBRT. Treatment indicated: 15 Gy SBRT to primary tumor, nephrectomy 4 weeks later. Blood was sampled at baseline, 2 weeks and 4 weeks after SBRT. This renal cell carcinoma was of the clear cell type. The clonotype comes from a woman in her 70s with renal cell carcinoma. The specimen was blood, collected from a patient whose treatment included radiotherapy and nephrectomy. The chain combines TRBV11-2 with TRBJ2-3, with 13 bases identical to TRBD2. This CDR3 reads CASSRGLAGGTDTQYF. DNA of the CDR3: TGTGCCAGCAGCCGAGGACTAGCGGGGGGCACAGATACGCAGTATTTT.